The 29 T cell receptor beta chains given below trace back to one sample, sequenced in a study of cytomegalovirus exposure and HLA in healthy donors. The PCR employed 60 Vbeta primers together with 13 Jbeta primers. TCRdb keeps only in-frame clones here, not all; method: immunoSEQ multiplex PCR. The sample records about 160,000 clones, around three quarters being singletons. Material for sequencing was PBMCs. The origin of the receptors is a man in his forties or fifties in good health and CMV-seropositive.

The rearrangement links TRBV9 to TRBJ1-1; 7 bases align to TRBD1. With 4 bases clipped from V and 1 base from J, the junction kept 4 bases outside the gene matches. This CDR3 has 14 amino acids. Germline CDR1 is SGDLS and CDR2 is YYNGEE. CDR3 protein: CASSKGQRNTEAFF. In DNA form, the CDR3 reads TGTGCCAGCAGCAAGGGACAGAGGAACACTGAAGCTTTCTTT.

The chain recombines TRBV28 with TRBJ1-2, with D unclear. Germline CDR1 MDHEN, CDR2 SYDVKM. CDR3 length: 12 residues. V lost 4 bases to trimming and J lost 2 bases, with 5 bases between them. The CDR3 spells CASSSVNYGYTF. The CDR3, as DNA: TGTGCCAGCAGTTCCGTCAACTATGGCTACACCTTC.

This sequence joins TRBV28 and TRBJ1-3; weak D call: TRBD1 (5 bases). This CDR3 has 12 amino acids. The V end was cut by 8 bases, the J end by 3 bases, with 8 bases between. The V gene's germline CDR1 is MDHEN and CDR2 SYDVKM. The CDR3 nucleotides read TGTGCCAGCTGGACAATTGGAAACACCATATATTTT. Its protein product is CASWTIGNTIYF.

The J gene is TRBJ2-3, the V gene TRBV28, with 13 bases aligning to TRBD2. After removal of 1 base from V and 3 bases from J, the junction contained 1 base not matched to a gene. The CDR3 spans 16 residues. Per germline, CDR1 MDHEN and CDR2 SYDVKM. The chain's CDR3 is CASSLSGLAGTDTQYF. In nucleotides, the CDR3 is TGTGCCAGCAGTTTATCGGGACTAGCGGGAACAGATACGCAGTATTTT. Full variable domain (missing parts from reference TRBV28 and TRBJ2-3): DVKVTQSSRYLVKRTGEKVFLECVQDMDHENMFWYRQDPGLGLRLIYFSYDVKMKEKGDIPEGYSVSREKKERFSLILESASTNQTSMYLCASSLSGLAGTDTQYFGPGTRLTVL.

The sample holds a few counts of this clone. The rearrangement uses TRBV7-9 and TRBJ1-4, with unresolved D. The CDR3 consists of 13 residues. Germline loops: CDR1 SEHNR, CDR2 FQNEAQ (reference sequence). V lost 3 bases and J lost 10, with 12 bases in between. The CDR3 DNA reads TGTGCCAGCAGCTTGAGGGCAGAAGGAAAACTGTTTTTT. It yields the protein CASSLRAEGKLFF.

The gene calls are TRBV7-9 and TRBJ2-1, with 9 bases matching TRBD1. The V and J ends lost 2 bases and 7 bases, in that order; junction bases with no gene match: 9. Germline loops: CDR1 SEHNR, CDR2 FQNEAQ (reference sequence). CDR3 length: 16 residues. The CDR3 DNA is TGTGCCAGCAGCTTATTTTTTACCGGGACAGGGAATGAGCAGTTCTTC. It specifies CASSLFFTGTGNEQFF.

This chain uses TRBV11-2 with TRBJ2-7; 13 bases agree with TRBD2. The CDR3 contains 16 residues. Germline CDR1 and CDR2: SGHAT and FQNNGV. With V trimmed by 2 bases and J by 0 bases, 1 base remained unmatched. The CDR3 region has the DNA TGTGCCAGCAGCTTACGGACTAGCGGGAGCTCCTACGAGCAGTACTTC. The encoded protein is CASSLRTSGSSYEQYF.

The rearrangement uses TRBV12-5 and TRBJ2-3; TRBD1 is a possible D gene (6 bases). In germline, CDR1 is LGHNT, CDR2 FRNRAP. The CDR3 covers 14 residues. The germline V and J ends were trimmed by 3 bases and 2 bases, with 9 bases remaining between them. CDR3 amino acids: CASGLGGTTDTQYF. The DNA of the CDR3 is TGTGCTAGTGGTTTAGGGGGAACCACAGATACGCAGTATTTT.

The CDR3 reads CASSHRGTKETQYF. The CDR3 DNA reads as TGTGCCAGCAGCCACAGGGGGACTAAAGAGACCCAGTACTTC. This chain uses TRBV13 with TRBJ2-5; tentative D call: TRBD1 (8 bases). Germline lookup yields CDR1 PRHDT and CDR2 FYEKMQ (reference sequence). Trimming left V 5 bases short and J 3 bases short, with 13 bases between. CDR3 length: 14 amino acids.

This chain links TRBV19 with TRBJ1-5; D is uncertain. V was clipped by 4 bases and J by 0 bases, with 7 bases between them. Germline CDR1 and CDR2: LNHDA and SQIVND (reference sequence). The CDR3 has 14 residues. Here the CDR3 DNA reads TGTGCCAGTAGTAGGAGGACTAGCAATCAGCCCCAGCATTTT. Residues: CASSRRTSNQPQHF.

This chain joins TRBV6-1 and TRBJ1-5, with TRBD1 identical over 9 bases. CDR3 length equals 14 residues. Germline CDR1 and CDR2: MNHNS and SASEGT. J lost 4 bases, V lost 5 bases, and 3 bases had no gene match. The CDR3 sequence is CASSPDRGNQPQHF. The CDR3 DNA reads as TGTGCCAGCAGTCCTGACAGGGGGAATCAGCCCCAGCATTTT.

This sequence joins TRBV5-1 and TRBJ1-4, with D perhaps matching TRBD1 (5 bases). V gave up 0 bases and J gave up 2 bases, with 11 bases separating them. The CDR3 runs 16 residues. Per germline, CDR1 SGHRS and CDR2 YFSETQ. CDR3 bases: TGCGCCAGCAGCTTGGCCGCCGGGGGGACTAATGAAAAACTGTTTTTT. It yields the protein CASSLAAGGTNEKLFF.

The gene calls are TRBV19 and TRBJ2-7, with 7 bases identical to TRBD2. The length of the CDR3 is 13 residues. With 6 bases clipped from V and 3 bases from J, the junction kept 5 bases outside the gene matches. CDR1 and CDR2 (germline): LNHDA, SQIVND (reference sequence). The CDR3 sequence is CASSAGTNYEQYF. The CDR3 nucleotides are TGTGCCAGTAGCGCCGGGACTAACTACGAGCAGTACTTC.

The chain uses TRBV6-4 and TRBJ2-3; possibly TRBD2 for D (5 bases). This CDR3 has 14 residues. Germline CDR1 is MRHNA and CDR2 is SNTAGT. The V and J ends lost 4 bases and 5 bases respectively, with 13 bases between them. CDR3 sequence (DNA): TGTGCCAGCAGTGTAACCGGGAATCAAGATACGCAGTATTTT. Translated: CASSVTGNQDTQYF.

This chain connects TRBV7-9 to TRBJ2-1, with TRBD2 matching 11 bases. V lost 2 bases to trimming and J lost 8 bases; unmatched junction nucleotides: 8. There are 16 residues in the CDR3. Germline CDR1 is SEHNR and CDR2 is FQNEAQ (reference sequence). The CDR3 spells CASSLSTSGSRYEQFF. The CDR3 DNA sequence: TGTGCCAGCAGCTTATCCACTAGCGGGAGTCGCTATGAGCAGTTCTTC. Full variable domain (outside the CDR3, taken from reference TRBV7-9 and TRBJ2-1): DTGVSQNPRHKITKRGQNVTFRCDPISEHNRLYWYRQTLGQGPEFLTYFQNEAQLEKSRLLSDRFSAERPKGSFSTLEIQRTEQGDSAMYLCASSLSTSGSRYEQFFGPGTRLTVL.

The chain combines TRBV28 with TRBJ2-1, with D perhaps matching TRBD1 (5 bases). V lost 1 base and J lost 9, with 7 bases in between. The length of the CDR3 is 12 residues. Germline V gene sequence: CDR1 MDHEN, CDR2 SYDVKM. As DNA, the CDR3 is TGTGCCAGCAGTTTATTGCAGGGTGAGCAGTTCTTC. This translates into CASSLLQGEQFF.

The CDR3 sequence is CASKMGGNSNGNTIYF. The CDR3, as DNA: TGTGCCAGTAAGATGGGAGGGAACTCCAATGGAAACACCATATATTTT. The V call is TRBV19, the J call TRBJ1-3; D gene ambiguous. The CDR3 consists of 16 residues. Trimming cost V 7 bases and J 3 bases, with 19 bases left between them. From germline, CDR1 is LNHDA and CDR2 SQIVND (reference sequence).

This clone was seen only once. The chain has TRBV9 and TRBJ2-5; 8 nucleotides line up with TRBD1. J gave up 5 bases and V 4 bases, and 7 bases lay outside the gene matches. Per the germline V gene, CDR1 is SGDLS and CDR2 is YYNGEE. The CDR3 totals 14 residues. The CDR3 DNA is TGTGCCAGCAGCCCTCGGACAGGGCAGGAGACCCAGTACTTC. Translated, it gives CASSPRTGQETQYF.

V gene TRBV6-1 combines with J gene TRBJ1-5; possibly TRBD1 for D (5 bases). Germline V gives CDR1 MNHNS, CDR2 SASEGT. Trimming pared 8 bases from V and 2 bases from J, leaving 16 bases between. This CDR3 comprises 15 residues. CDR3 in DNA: TGTGCCAGCGGTTGGGGCAGGGAAGGCAATCAGCCCCAGCATTTT. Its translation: CASGWGREGNQPQHF.

As DNA, the CDR3 is TGCGCCAGCAGCCTGGGACAGGACAATGAGCAGTTCTTC. Its translation: CASSLGQDNEQFF. This chain connects TRBV5-1 to TRBJ2-1, with 8 bases lining up with TRBD1. This CDR3 has 13 residues. The V and J ends lost 4 bases and 5 bases, in that order; junction bases with no gene match: 2. The germline gives CDR1 SGHRS, CDR2 YFSETQ.

For the CDR3, the DNA is TGCGCCAGCAGCTTGGGTGGGACAGGGGGCACAGATACGCAGTATTTT. Its translation is CASSLGGTGGTDTQYF. The chain is built from TRBV5-1 and TRBJ2-3, with 10 bases matching TRBD1. The V gene end was trimmed by 0 bases and the J gene end by 1 base; junction bases not matched to a gene: 2. The CDR3 length is 16 residues. Germline V CDR1 and CDR2: SGHRS, YFSETQ. Variable domain in full (rest from reference TRBV5-1 and TRBJ2-3): KAGVTQTPRYLIKTRGQQVTLSCSPISGHRSVSWYQQTPGQGLQFLFEYFSETQRNKGNFPGRFSGRQFSNSRSEMNVSTLELGDSALYLCASSLGGTGGTDTQYFGPGTRLTVL.

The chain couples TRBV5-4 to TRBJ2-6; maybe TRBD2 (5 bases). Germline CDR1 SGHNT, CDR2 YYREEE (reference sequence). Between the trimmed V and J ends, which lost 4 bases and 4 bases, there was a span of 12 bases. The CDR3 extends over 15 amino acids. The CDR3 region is CASSVSTGGANVLTF. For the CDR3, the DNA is TGTGCCAGCAGCGTATCTACGGGGGGGGCCAACGTCCTGACTTTC.

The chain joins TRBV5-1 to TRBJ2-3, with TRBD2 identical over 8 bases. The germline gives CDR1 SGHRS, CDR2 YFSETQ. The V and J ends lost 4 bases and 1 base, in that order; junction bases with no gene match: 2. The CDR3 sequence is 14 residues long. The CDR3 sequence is CASSTAGGTDTQYF. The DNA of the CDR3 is TGCGCCAGCAGCACAGCGGGAGGCACAGATACGCAGTATTTT.

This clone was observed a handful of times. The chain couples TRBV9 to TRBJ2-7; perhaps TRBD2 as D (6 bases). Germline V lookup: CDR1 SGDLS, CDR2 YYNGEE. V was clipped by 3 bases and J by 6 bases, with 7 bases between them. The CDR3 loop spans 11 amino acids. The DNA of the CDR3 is TGTGCCAGCAGCGCCGGGGGCGAGCAGTACTTC. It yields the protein CASSAGGEQYF.

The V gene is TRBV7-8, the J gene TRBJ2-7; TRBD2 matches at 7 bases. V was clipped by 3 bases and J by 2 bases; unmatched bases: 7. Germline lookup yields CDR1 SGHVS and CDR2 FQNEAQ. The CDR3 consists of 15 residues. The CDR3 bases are TGTGCCAGCAGCTTCAGCGGGGCTATAACCTACGAGCAGTACTTC. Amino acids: CASSFSGAITYEQYF.

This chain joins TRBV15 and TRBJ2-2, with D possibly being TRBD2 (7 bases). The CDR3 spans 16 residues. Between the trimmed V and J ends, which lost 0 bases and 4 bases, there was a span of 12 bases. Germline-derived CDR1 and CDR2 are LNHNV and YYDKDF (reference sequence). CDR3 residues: CATSRDIRGATGELFF. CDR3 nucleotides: TGTGCCACCAGCAGAGATATACGGGGGGCCACCGGGGAGCTGTTTTTT.

As DNA, the CDR3 is TGTGCCAGCAGCGTAGATTACGGGAGCTCCTACGAGCAGTACTTC. Protein: CASSVDYGSSYEQYF. The V gene is TRBV9, the J gene TRBJ2-5; D is perhaps TRBD2 (6 bases). Gene TRBJ2-7 matches the end of the DNA better, so the J call may be wrong. The CDR3 runs to 15 residues. Germline V lookup: CDR1 SGDLS, CDR2 YYNGEE.

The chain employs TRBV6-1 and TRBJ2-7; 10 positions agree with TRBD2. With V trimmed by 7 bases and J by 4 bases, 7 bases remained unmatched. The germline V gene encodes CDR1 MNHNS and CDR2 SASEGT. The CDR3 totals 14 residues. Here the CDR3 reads CASIAAGGPYEQYF. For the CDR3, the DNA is TGTGCCAGCATCGCAGCGGGAGGGCCGTACGAGCAGTACTTC.

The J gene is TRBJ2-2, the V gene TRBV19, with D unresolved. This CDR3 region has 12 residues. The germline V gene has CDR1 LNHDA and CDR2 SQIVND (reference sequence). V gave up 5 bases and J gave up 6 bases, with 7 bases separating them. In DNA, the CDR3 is TGTGCCAGTAGTCAGGTGGCCGGGGAGCTGTTTTTT. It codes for CASSQVAGELFF. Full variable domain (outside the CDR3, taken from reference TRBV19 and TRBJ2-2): DGGITQSPKYLFRKEGQNVTLSCEQNLNHDAMYWYRQDPGQGLRLIYYSQIVNDFQKGDIAEGYSVSREKKESFPLTVTSAQKNPTAFYLCASSQVAGELFFGEGSRLTVL.